Below, 30 T cell receptor beta chains from the same sample are listed, as sequenced in a study of blood T cells in healthy people across ages. Primers used in a second PCR of roughly 7 to 12 cycles were a sample-barcoded 5' primer and a J-beta primer mix. TCRdb re-called the 5' RACE reads through MiXCR, storing one row per CDR3 protein. There are more than 1,400,000 distinct CDR3 sequences in the sample; roughly 40% occur only once, and roughly 8.2% lies in the top ten. Sequencing was performed on blood. The source of these receptors is a woman aged 18-29 years in good health.

The gene calls are TRBV9 and TRBJ2-5; no clear D gene. CDR1 is SGDLS and CDR2 is YYNGEE in the germline V gene. There are 13 residues in the CDR3. V was clipped by 0 bases and J by 5 bases, with 8 bases between them. DNA of the CDR3: TGTGCCAGCAGCGTAGACCCCAGGGAGACCCAGTACTTC. Its protein is CASSVDPRETQYF. The variable domain in full, completed from reference TRBV9 and TRBJ2-5, reads DSGVTQTPKHLITATGQRVTLRCSPRSGDLSVYWYQQSLDQGLQFLIQYYNGEERAKGNILERFSAQQFPDLHSELNLSSLELGDSALYFCASSVDPRETQYFGPGTRLLVL.

The J gene is TRBJ2-2, the V gene TRBV7-9; D gene unclear. Trimming pared 3 bases from V and 4 bases from J, leaving 15 bases between. Germline CDR1 and CDR2: SEHNR and FQNEAQ (reference sequence). This CDR3 is 16 amino acids long. CDR3 DNA: TGTGCCAGCAGCTTTCCTGCCGAGAGTCTCACCGGGGAGCTGTTTTTT. Its protein product is CASSFPAESLTGELFF.

This clonotype has more than one count but fewer than ten. The genes are TRBV20-1 and TRBJ1-4; maybe TRBD1 (6 bases). V was shortened by 2 bases and J by 8 bases, with 21 bases between the two germline ends. This CDR3 has 16 amino acids. Per the germline V gene, CDR1 is DFQATT and CDR2 is SNEGSKA (reference sequence). In DNA, the CDR3 is TGCAGTGCTAGAACAGTACAGGGATATTTGGAGGAAAAACTGTTTTTT. As protein: CSARTVQGYLEEKLFF.

This chain joins TRBV20-1 and TRBJ1-2, with 10 bases lining up with TRBD1. The CDR3 has 13 residues. Trimming cost V 7 bases and J 4 bases; bases outside gene matches: 6. From germline, CDR1 is DFQATT and CDR2 SNEGSKA (reference sequence). Here the CDR3 DNA reads TGCAGTGTTACGGACAGGGGGTCCTATGGCTACACCTTC. This translates into CSVTDRGSYGYTF.

The CDR3 sequence is CASSDTGWEQYF. The DNA for the CDR3 is TGTGCCAGCAGTGACACAGGGTGGGAGCAGTACTTC. This chain uses TRBV28 with TRBJ2-4; perhaps TRBD1 as D (6 bases). Germline V CDR1 and CDR2: MDHEN, SYDVKM. This CDR3 is 12 amino acids long. V was trimmed by 5 bases and J by 13 bases, leaving 15 bases between them.

The chain uses TRBV4-2 and TRBJ1-2; D is unclear. The germline V gene encodes CDR1 LGHNA and CDR2 YNFKEQ. V lost 1 base, J lost 4 bases, and 13 bases lay in between. The length of the CDR3 is 15 residues. The CDR3 region is CASSQGYSEAYGYTF. Here the CDR3 DNA reads TGTGCCAGCAGCCAAGGGTACAGTGAGGCCTATGGCTACACCTTC.

This clonotype turned up a few times. CDR3 sequence: CAISESTFGGYTF. In nucleotides, the CDR3 is TGTGCCATCAGTGAGTCGACCTTCGGTGGCTACACCTTC. This rearrangement joins TRBV10-3 to TRBJ1-2, with D uncertain. The CDR3 has 13 residues. The V end was cut by 0 bases, the J end by 7 bases, with 9 bases between. Germline loops: CDR1 ENHRY, CDR2 SYGVKD.

This clonotype was seen more than once but under ten times. V gene TRBV28 combines with J gene TRBJ2-1; D gene ambiguous. The CDR3 has 16 residues. With 4 bases removed from V and 5 bases from J, the gap between germline ends came to 18 bases. CDR1 and CDR2 (germline): MDHEN, SYDVKM. Written as DNA, the CDR3 is TGTGCCAGCAGTTCGGTGATGGCAAAACCTAACAATGAGCAGTTCTTC. This codes for CASSSVMAKPNNEQFF.

This clonotype turned up a few times. As DNA, the CDR3 is TGCGCCAGCAGCCAAGAGGGACAGGCTAACTCCGTATTAGCCAAAAACATTCAGTACTTC. Translation: CASSQEGQANSVLAKNIQYF. The chain is built from TRBV4-1 and TRBJ2-4, with 8 bases identical to TRBD1. Germline V CDR1 and CDR2: MGHRA, YSYEKL. After removal of 0 bases from V and 0 bases from J, the junction contained 13 bases not matched to a gene. The CDR3 sequence is 20 residues long.

V usage is TRBV27 and J usage is TRBJ2-5; D not certain. V lost 5 bases and J 2 bases, leaving 9 bases between the germline ends. The germline V gene encodes CDR1 MNHEY and CDR2 SMNVEV (reference sequence). The CDR3 has 13 amino acids. CDR3 nucleotide sequence: TGTGCCAGCAGTCGACGTTTTCAAGAGACCCAGTACTTC. It codes for CASSRRFQETQYF.

This chain uses TRBV29-1 with TRBJ2-1, with 9 bases aligning to TRBD1. CDR1 SQVTM and CDR2 ANQGSEA come from the germline V gene. V gave up 3 bases and J gave up 6 bases; unmatched junction bases: 12. The CDR3 is 16 amino acids. DNA of the CDR3: TGCAGCGTTGACCCCCCAACAGGGGGCGCGGGCAATGAGCAGTTCTTC. Its translation: CSVDPPTGGAGNEQFF.

This clonotype was recorded a few times. The V and J genes are TRBV10-3 and TRBJ2-7, with D uncertain. Between the trimmed V and J ends, which lost 3 bases and 9 bases, there was a span of 21 bases. CDR1 is ENHRY and CDR2 is SYGVKD in the germline V gene. This CDR3 is 15 amino acids long. CDR3 DNA: TGTGCCATCAGTGAACATACGGGTGCCGAGGTAGGGCAGTACTTC. Translated: CAISEHTGAEVGQYF.

J is TRBJ1-2 and V is TRBV6-5, with 9 bases lining up with TRBD1. Germline CDR1 is MNHEY and CDR2 is SVGAGI. The CDR3 spans 13 residues. V lost 10 bases and J lost 6; bases outside the gene matches: 9. CDR3 protein: CATQQGAAHGYTF. The CDR3 DNA reads as TGTGCCACCCAACAGGGGGCAGCTCATGGCTACACCTTC.

The rearrangement links TRBV7-3 to TRBJ2-4, with D unclear. The last part of the DNA fits TRBJ2-7 better; the J call may be wrong. The CDR3 has 11 residues. CDR1 SGHTA and CDR2 FQGTGA come from the germline V gene. CDR3 protein: CASRVPVEQYF. CDR3 sequence (DNA): TGTGCCAGCAGGGTCCCGGTCGAGCAGTACTTC.

The chain links TRBV28 to TRBJ2-5; 13 bases are shared with TRBD2. Germline CDR1 and CDR2: MDHEN and SYDVKM. CDR3 length: 16 amino acids. J lost 11 bases, V lost 5 bases, and 14 bases had no gene match. CDR3 DNA sequence: TGTGCCAGCAGTACCAGCGGACTAGCGGGGGTCAATGAGCAGTACTTC. Amino acid sequence: CASSTSGLAGVNEQYF.

The chain couples TRBV6-1 to TRBJ1-5; 9 bases fit TRBD1. The CDR3 has 14 amino acids. Germline assignment: CDR1 MNHNS and CDR2 SASEGT. The V gene end was trimmed by 7 bases and the J gene end by 6 bases; junction bases not matched to a gene: 7. DNA of the CDR3: TGTGCCAGCATTTTACAGGGGGCAGGTCAGCCCCAGCATTTT. This sequence encodes CASILQGAGQPQHF.

The chain is built from TRBV20-1 and TRBJ2-1, with TRBD2 matching over 10 bases. The CDR3 runs 14 residues. Germline values: CDR1 DFQATT, CDR2 SNEGSKA (reference sequence). The J segment lost 6 bases and the V segment lost 6 bases, leaving 8 bases of the junction unmatched. The CDR3 sequence is CSADGGLAINEQFF. The CDR3 DNA reads as TGCAGTGCGGATGGGGGACTAGCGATCAATGAGCAGTTCTTC.

The J gene is TRBJ2-7, the V gene TRBV6-5, with TRBD2 identical over 9 bases. The CDR3 is made up of 16 amino acids. Trimming cost V 2 bases and J 7 bases; bases outside gene matches: 12. Germline CDR1 reads MNHEY; CDR2 reads SVGAGI. The DNA of the CDR3 is TGTGCCAGCAGTTACGGCGGGAGGGTAACCTACAATGAGCAGTACTTC. Translation gives CASSYGGRVTYNEQYF.

V usage is TRBV6-1 and J usage is TRBJ1-1; D remains unclear. The germline V gene encodes CDR1 MNHNS and CDR2 SASEGT. V lost 8 bases to trimming and J lost 3 bases, with 13 bases between them. The CDR3 is made up of 13 amino acids. This chain's CDR3 is CASAAELDTEAFF. The DNA for the CDR3 is TGTGCCAGCGCCGCAGAGTTAGACACTGAAGCTTTCTTT.

The chain recombines TRBV12-3 or TRBV12-4 with TRBJ2-5, with D perhaps TRBD1 (7 bases). The CDR3 has 15 residues. With 7 bases removed from V and 1 base from J, the gap between germline ends came to 16 bases. This chain's CDR3 is CASKHRQGGQETQYF. CDR3 nucleotides: TGTGCCAGCAAACACCGACAGGGAGGCCAAGAGACCCAGTACTTC.

The chain joins TRBV11-1 to TRBJ2-3; 11 nucleotides agree with TRBD2. The CDR3 runs 16 residues. J lost 2 bases, V lost 5 bases, and 6 bases had no gene match. Germline-derived CDR1 and CDR2 are SGHAT and FQDESV (reference sequence). For the CDR3, the DNA is TGTGCCAGCAGCCGCCAGACTAGCGGGATCACAGATACGCAGTATTTT. This codes for CASSRQTSGITDTQYF.

V and J are TRBV7-9 and TRBJ2-3, with a weak D call TRBD2 (6 bases). The CDR3 has 17 residues. V shed 1 base and J shed 1 base, with 15 bases lying between them. CDR1 SEHNR and CDR2 FQNEAQ come from the germline V gene (reference sequence). CDR3 residues: CASSLGRNGSGTDTQYF. The CDR3 DNA reads as TGTGCCAGCAGCTTAGGCCGTAACGGGAGTGGCACAGATACGCAGTATTTT.

The CDR3 DNA is TGCGCCAGCAGTCCAAACCAGGCTGAAATTGGGAACACTGAAGCTTTCTTT. Translation: CASSPNQAEIGNTEAFF. The chain combines TRBV4-1 with TRBJ1-1; no reliable D call. The CDR3 has 17 amino acids. Looked up from germline, CDR1 is MGHRA and CDR2 is YSYEKL. V lost 6 bases to trimming and J lost 1 base, with 21 bases between them.

The rearrangement joins TRBV3-1 to TRBJ2-3, with D tentatively TRBD1 (6 bases). Deletions cut 5 bases from V and 3 bases from J, with 15 bases between. The CDR3 has 15 residues. CDR1 is LGHDT, CDR2 YNNKEL, per germline (reference sequence). As DNA, the CDR3 is TGTGCCAGCAGCGCAACAGGGTTGGGGACAGATACGCAGTATTTT. This sequence encodes CASSATGLGTDTQYF.

The rearrangement uses TRBV10-3 and TRBJ1-1; D call uncertain. The CDR3 extends over 16 amino acids. CDR1 is ENHRY, CDR2 SYGVKD, per germline. Trimming took off 1 base at V and 0 bases at J, with 12 bases between the two ends. CDR3 in amino acids: CAISEWKSALNTEAFF. The CDR3 coding sequence is TGTGCCATCAGTGAGTGGAAGTCAGCCTTGAACACTGAAGCTTTCTTT.

V gene TRBV6-5 combines with J gene TRBJ2-3; D might be TRBD2 (6 bases). This CDR3 contains 16 residues. Germline values: CDR1 MNHEY, CDR2 SVGAGI. Between the trimmed V and J ends, which lost 5 bases and 5 bases, there was a span of 20 bases. The CDR3 here is CASSPGGAGVGDTQYF. The CDR3 DNA reads TGTGCCAGCAGTCCTGGGGGAGCGGGCGTTGGAGATACGCAGTATTTT.

A remark on this clonotype: One end of the junction varies from germline; a read error may be responsible. The chain employs TRBV2 and TRBJ2-1; tentatively, D is TRBD2 (5 bases). CDR3 length: 17 amino acids. Germline-derived CDR1 and CDR2 are SNHLY and FYNNEI. CDR3 in amino acids: CASSERPWEISYDEQFF. DNA of the CDR3: TGTGCCAGCAGTGAACGCCCGTGGGAGATCTCCTACGATGAGCAGTTCTTC.

The genes are TRBV12-3 or TRBV12-4 and TRBJ2-5, with TRBD1 identical over 9 bases. Trimming took 2 bases from V and 11 from J; bases not matched to a gene: 18. The CDR3 covers 17 residues. The CDR3 DNA reads TGTGCCAGCAGTTTAAGGGCACCGGGACAGGGATCCAGTGAGCAGTACTTC. It encodes CASSLRAPGQGSSEQYF.

This clonotype occurred a few times. The chain is built from TRBV6-4 and TRBJ2-2; D unresolved. The germline V and J ends were trimmed by 4 bases and 3 bases, with 9 bases remaining between them. The length of the CDR3 is 14 residues. Germline values: CDR1 MRHNA, CDR2 SNTAGT. The CDR3 protein is CASSAQQYTGELFF. The DNA for the CDR3 is TGTGCCAGCAGTGCCCAACAGTACACCGGGGAGCTGTTTTTT.

The chain employs TRBV2 and TRBJ2-7; weak D call: TRBD1 (6 bases). The CDR3 length is 14 residues. Germline CDR1 SNHLY, CDR2 FYNNEI. The V gene lost 3 bases and the J gene lost 3 bases, with 12 bases spanning the gap. CDR3 amino acids: CASSDWTDDYEQYF. CDR3 sequence (DNA): TGTGCCAGCAGTGACTGGACAGACGACTACGAGCAGTACTTC.